Following are 20 T cell receptor beta chains from one sample sequenced in a study of identical twins. Using its own MiXCR run on the 5' RACE reads, TCRdb lists one record per CDR3 protein. The sample carries roughly 200,000 distinct CDR3 sequences, about 7.5% recorded once. These same records also appear under a second study, on yellow fever vaccine responses in identical twins.

The sample comprised memory (CD45RO+) T cells sorted from blood. Receptors originate from a young woman in good health.

V and J are TRBV5-6 and TRBJ1-6, with a weak D call TRBD1 (6 bases). The CDR3 length is 15 residues. In germline, CDR1 is SGHDT, CDR2 YYEEEE. With 4 bases removed from V and 8 bases from J, the gap between germline ends came to 16 bases. The CDR3 DNA reads TGTGCCAGCAGCGCGATCGACAGGACTTATTCACCCCTCCACTTT. This sequence encodes CASSAIDRTYSPLHF.

This rearrangement joins TRBV6-2 or TRBV6-3 to TRBJ2-1; TRBD2 agrees at 10 bases. The CDR3 has 15 amino acids. Germline CDR1 MNHEY, CDR2 SVGEGT. With V trimmed by 6 bases and J by 7 bases, 9 bases remained unmatched. The CDR3: CASSGLAALWNEQFF. The CDR3 nucleotides read TGTGCCAGCAGCGGACTAGCGGCGCTTTGGAATGAGCAGTTCTTC.

Worth noting for this clonotype: A much larger clone differs from this one at a single base, so this may be a read error. This rearrangement joins TRBV12-3 or TRBV12-4 to TRBJ2-2; no reliable D call. V gave up 8 bases and J gave up 0 bases, with 7 bases separating them. The CDR3 covers 13 residues. The chain's CDR3 is CASCGPNTGELFF. The CDR3 nucleotides are TGTGCCAGCTGCGGTCCGAACACCGGGGAGCTGTTTTTT.

At least ten counts were recorded for this clonotype. The V gene is TRBV6-4, the J gene TRBJ2-2, with TRBD2 identical over 13 bases. With V trimmed by 6 bases and J by 6 bases, 4 bases remained unmatched. The CDR3 is 15 residues long. Germline CDR1 MRHNA, CDR2 SNTAGT. This CDR3 is CASSRTSGSSGELFF. DNA for the CDR3: TGTGCCAGCAGCCGGACTAGCGGGAGTTCCGGGGAGCTGTTTTTT.

The rearrangement links TRBV11-3 to TRBJ2-2, with unresolved D. CDR1 is SGHNT, CDR2 YENEEA, per germline. The CDR3 covers 15 residues. V lost 0 bases and J 4 bases, leaving 9 bases between the germline ends. CDR3 amino acids: CASSLDSVTTGELFF. The CDR3 bases are TGTGCCAGCAGCTTAGACTCTGTTACCACCGGGGAGCTGTTTTTT. The variable domain in full, completed from reference TRBV11-3 and TRBJ2-2, reads EAGVVQSPRYKIIEKKQPVAFWCNPISGHNTLYWYLQNLGQGPELLIRYENEEAVDDSQLPKDRFSAERLKGVDSTLKIQPAELGDSAVYLCASSLDSVTTGELFFGEGSRLTVL.

This clonotype was found many times. V usage is TRBV7-9 and J usage is TRBJ2-5; D not certain. The CDR3 has 14 residues. Germline V lookup: CDR1 SEHNR, CDR2 FQNEAQ (reference sequence). The ends were cut back, 1 base at V and 2 bases at J, with 8 bases in the middle. The CDR3, as DNA: TGTGCCAGCAGCTTAGGGTCAGGACAAGAGACCCAGTACTTC. Encoded protein: CASSLGSGQETQYF.

This clonotype was seen many times. The chain is built from TRBV12-3 or TRBV12-4 and TRBJ1-4, with D possibly matching TRBD1 (5 bases). Trimming took off 7 bases at V and 6 bases at J, with 9 bases between the two ends. The CDR3 runs 12 residues. The DNA for the CDR3 is TGTGCCAGCATAAGAGGGGATGAAAAACTGTTTTTT. It codes for CASIRGDEKLFF.

This clonotype turned up a few times. V is TRBV27 and J is TRBJ1-5, with a tentative D call TRBD1 (5 bases). The germline CDR1 and CDR2 sequences are MNHEY and SMNVEV (reference sequence). CDR3 length: 18 amino acids. With 2 bases removed from V and 4 bases from J, the gap between germline ends came to 21 bases. The CDR3 is CASSLTNIEGRLNQPQHF. The CDR3 DNA sequence: TGTGCCAGCAGTTTAACCAATATAGAGGGACGGTTGAATCAGCCCCAGCATTTT.

This clonotype was observed many times. The chain combines TRBV12-3 or TRBV12-4 with TRBJ2-1; TRBD2 is a possible D gene (6 bases). V was cut by 6 bases and J by 5 bases, with 17 bases left in between. This CDR3 has 15 residues. The CDR3 coding sequence is TGTGCCAGCAGAGGGCCCCTAGCGAGTGACAATGAGCAGTTCTTC. It translates to CASRGPLASDNEQFF.

The table lists this clonotype with a few counts. The chain joins TRBV7-2 to TRBJ2-3; D uncertain. CDR1 is SGHTA, CDR2 FQGNSA, per germline. The CDR3 runs to 14 residues. V shed 5 bases and J shed 0 bases, with 9 bases lying between them. CDR3 in amino acids: CASSPVESTDTQYF. The DNA of the CDR3 is TGTGCCAGCAGCCCCGTCGAGAGCACAGATACGCAGTATTTT.

This clonotype was counted many times. The chain combines TRBV6-1 with TRBJ1-6, with 9 nucleotides matching TRBD1. In germline, CDR1 is MNHNS, CDR2 SASEGT. V was clipped by 6 bases and J by 8 bases; unmatched bases: 14. This CDR3 is 17 amino acids long. This chain's CDR3 is CASRPGQGASAHSPLHF. CDR3 nucleotide sequence: TGTGCCAGCAGACCGGGACAGGGTGCTTCGGCTCATTCACCCCTCCACTTT.

At least ten counts were recorded for this clonotype. This rearrangement joins TRBV20-1 to TRBJ2-6; TRBD1 matches 7 bases. The CDR3 consists of 16 residues. The germline CDR1 and CDR2 sequences are DFQATT and SNEGSKA (reference sequence). V lost 6 bases to trimming and J lost 4 bases; unmatched junction nucleotides: 12. The CDR3 spells CSAYSTGAPGANVLTF. The CDR3 nucleotides read TGCAGTGCATACTCAACAGGGGCGCCCGGGGCCAACGTCCTGACTTTC.

The chain recombines TRBV5-6 with TRBJ2-7; D possibly matches TRBD1 or TRBD2 (5 bases each). This CDR3 contains 12 residues. The germline V gene has CDR1 SGHDT and CDR2 YYEEEE. The V end was cut by 7 bases, the J end by 6 bases, with 14 bases between. CDR3 sequence: CASRRGGSEQYF. The CDR3 nucleotides are TGTGCCAGCCGCCGTGGGGGTAGCGAGCAGTACTTC.

This clonotype was counted ten times or more. This chain uses TRBV6-4 with TRBJ2-2; 8 nucleotides match TRBD1. V shed 0 bases and J 3 bases; nucleotides not matched to a gene: 0. The CDR3 has 15 residues. The germline V gene has CDR1 MRHNA and CDR2 SNTAGT. CDR3 protein: CASSDSTGDTGELFF. Here the CDR3 DNA reads TGTGCCAGCAGTGACTCGACAGGGGACACCGGGGAGCTGTTTTTT.

There are a few counts of this clonotype. The V gene is TRBV7-9, the J gene TRBJ1-4, with 9 bases aligning to TRBD1. The germline V gene encodes CDR1 SEHNR and CDR2 FQNEAQ (reference sequence). V dropped 3 bases and J dropped 10; count of bases not matched to a gene: 9. The CDR3 spans 15 residues. The CDR3 DNA is TGTGCCAGCAGCTTGGATCTACAGGGGGCGGGAAAACTGTTTTTT. Its translation: CASSLDLQGAGKLFF.

The chain combines TRBV5-6 with TRBJ2-1; 7 nucleotides line up with TRBD1. The ends lost 0 bases at V and 9 bases at J; junction bases unmatched: 12. Germline V gives CDR1 SGHDT, CDR2 YYEEEE. The CDR3 spans 16 residues. The CDR3 DNA reads as TGTGCCAGCAGCTTGGTAATCGCGACAGGGCTGGGTGAGCAGTTCTTC. This sequence encodes CASSLVIATGLGEQFF.

The chain uses TRBV3-1 and TRBJ1-6, with 7 bases that match TRBD1. V lost 5 bases and J lost 6; bases outside the gene matches: 10. The CDR3 covers 16 residues. CDR1 LGHDT and CDR2 YNNKEL come from the germline V gene (reference sequence). CDR3 bases: TGTGCCAGCAGCGAGACAGGGATGGGACTTAATTCACCCCTCCACTTT. It yields the protein CASSETGMGLNSPLHF.

This clonotype was seen at least ten times. V and J are TRBV6-5 and TRBJ2-5; TRBD1 matches at 7 bases. Germline V gene sequence: CDR1 MNHEY, CDR2 SVGAGI. There are 15 residues in the CDR3. J lost 3 bases, V lost 2 bases, and 6 bases had no gene match. CDR3 residues: CASSYRGQPKETQYF. CDR3 sequence (DNA): TGTGCCAGCAGTTACAGGGGACAGCCTAAAGAGACCCAGTACTTC.

The sample holds many counts of this clonotype. This chain links TRBV5-1 with TRBJ2-1; 16 positions match TRBD2. The CDR3 is 15 residues long. Germline loops: CDR1 SGHRS, CDR2 YFSETQ. V was clipped by 3 bases and J by 7 bases; unmatched bases: 1. CDR3 amino acids: CASSSGLAGGNEQFF. CDR3 coding DNA: TGCGCCAGCAGCTCGGGACTAGCGGGAGGGAATGAGCAGTTCTTC.

This chain connects TRBV7-2 to TRBJ2-7, with 8 bases matching TRBD2. V lost 5 bases to trimming and J lost 3 bases; unmatched junction nucleotides: 12. The CDR3 contains 16 residues. Looked up from germline, CDR1 is SGHTA and CDR2 is FQGNSA. The DNA for the CDR3 is TGTGCCAGCAGCCCGCAACCGGGGCTAGCGGGCTACGAGCAGTACTTC. It is translated as CASSPQPGLAGYEQYF.